The source of this TCR beta chain is a study of blood T cell repertoires in COVID-19. Study at large: The cDNA or gDNA used as material had been derived from T cells, B-cell-depleted T cells, or PBMCs.

Measured with immunoSEQ multiplex PCR; TCRdb has only the in-frame clones, and not every one. The repertoire holds around 500,000 clones, with 88% as singletons. This CDR3 region has 14 residues. Germline values: CDR1 SGHDT, CDR2 YYEEEE. Trimming shortened V by 0 bases and J by 0 bases, and 4 bases separated the two germline ends. The source of this sequence is a woman between 40 and 50 years old who had recovered from COVID-19. The J gene is TRBJ1-3, the V gene TRBV5-6, with D unclear. Sequencing was performed on PBMCs or T cells enriched from blood (not recorded which). The CDR3 nucleotides read TGTGCCAGCAGCTTGGTCAGCTCTGGAAACACCATATATTTT. Protein: CASSLVSSGNTIYF.